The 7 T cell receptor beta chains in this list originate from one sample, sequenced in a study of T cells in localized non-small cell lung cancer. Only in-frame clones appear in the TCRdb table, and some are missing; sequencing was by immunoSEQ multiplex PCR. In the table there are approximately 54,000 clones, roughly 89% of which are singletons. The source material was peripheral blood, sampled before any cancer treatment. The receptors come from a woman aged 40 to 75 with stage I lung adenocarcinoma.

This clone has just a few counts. This CDR3 is CARSRQGTVTQYF. CDR3 DNA sequence: TGTGCCAGAAGCCGACAGGGAACTGTTACGCAGTATTTT. V is TRBV7-5 and J is TRBJ2-3; TRBD1 is the table's D call and was not checked against the DNA. TRBV7-5 is an annotated pseudogene. The CDR3 spans 13 residues.

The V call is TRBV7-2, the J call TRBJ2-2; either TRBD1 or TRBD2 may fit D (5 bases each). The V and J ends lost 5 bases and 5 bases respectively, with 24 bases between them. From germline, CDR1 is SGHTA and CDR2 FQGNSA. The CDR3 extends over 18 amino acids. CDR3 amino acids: CASSPKRGRGPFTGELFF. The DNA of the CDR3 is TGTGCCAGCAGCCCGAAAAGGGGTCGCGGGCCATTTACCGGGGAGCTGTTTTTT.

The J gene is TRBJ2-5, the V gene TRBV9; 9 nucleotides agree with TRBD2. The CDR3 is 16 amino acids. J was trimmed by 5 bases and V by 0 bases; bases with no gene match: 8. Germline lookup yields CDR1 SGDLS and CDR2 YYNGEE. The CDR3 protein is CASSVGNSGGGETQYF. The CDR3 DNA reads TGTGCCAGCAGCGTAGGGAATAGCGGGGGCGGGGAGACCCAGTACTTC. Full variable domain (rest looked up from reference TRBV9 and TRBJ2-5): DSGVTQTPKHLITATGQRVTLRCSPRSGDLSVYWYQQSLDQGLQFLIQYYNGEERAKGNILERFSAQQFPDLHSELNLSSLELGDSALYFCASSVGNSGGGETQYFGPGTRLLVL.

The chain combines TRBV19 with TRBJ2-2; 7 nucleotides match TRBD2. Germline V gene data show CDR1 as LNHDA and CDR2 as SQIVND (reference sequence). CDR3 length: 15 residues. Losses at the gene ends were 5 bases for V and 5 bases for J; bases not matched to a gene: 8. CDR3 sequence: CASSPREAGTGELFF. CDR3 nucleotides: TGTGCCAGTAGTCCCCGGGAGGCGGGTACCGGGGAGCTGTTTTTT.

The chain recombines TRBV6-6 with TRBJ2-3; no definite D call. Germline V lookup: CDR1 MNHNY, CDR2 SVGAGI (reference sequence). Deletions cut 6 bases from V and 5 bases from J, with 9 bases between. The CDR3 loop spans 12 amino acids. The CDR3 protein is CASSPVGDTQYF. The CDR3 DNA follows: TGTGCCAGCAGCCCTGTGGGAGATACGCAGTATTTT.

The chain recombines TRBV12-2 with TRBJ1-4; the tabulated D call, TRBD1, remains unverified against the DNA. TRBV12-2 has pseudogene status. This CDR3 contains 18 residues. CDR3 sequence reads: CASRFFPGTGMANEKLFF. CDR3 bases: TGTGCAAGTCGCTTTTTCCCCGGGACAGGGATGGCTAATGAAAAACTGTTTTTT.

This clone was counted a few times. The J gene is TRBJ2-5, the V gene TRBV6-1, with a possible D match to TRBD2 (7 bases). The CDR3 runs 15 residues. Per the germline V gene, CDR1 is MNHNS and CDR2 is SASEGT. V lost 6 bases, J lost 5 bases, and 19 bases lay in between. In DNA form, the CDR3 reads TGTGCCAGCAGCGCCGAACGGGGGGCATCGGAGACCCAGTACTTC. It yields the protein CASSAERGASETQYF.